The clone carrying this T cell receptor (beta chain) is classed as large. The data derive from a study of blood T cell repertoires in COVID-19. Study information: Material from acute and convalescent COVID-19 was sourced from the United States, Italy and Spain. PBMCs, B-cell-depleted T cells, or T cells were the source of the cDNA or gDNA that made up the material.

Germline-derived CDR1 and CDR2 are KGHSH and LQKENI. The CDR3 has 15 residues. The junction had 7 bases not matched to a gene; V was cut back by 3 bases and J by 8 bases. Per the authors' pipeline: The assay estimated nucleated cells by amplifying reference gene primers. Here immunoSEQ multiplex PCR was the method, and the copy in TCRdb shows in-frame clones only, minus some. V and J calls and clone size are given by that table; D and trimming were obtained from the DNA. The repertoire has 45,000 to 70,000 clones, roughly 82% of them found once; the top ten carry around a fifth. Specimen: peripheral blood. The source is an older woman with acute or convalescent COVID-19. V usage is TRBV18 and J usage is TRBJ1-6, with 7 bases fitting TRBD1. The CDR3: CASSPTGSRDSPLHF. The CDR3 nucleotides are TGTGCCAGCTCACCGACAGGGTCCAGGGATTCACCCCTCCACTTT. The entire variable domain, with the rest obtained from reference TRBV18 and TRBJ1-6, is as follows: NAGVMQNPRHLVRRRGQEARLRCSPMKGHSHVYWYRQLPEEGLKFMVYLQKENIIDESGMPKERFSAEFPKEGPSILRIQQVVRGDSAAYFCASSPTGSRDSPLHFGNGTRLTVT.